This is a list of T cell receptor beta chains from one sample in a study of shared clonotypes between healthy human individuals. Measured with immunoSEQ multiplex PCR; TCRdb has only the in-frame clones, and not every one. The sample shows around 200,000 clones, approximately 95% of them seen only once. What was sequenced was naive CD4+ T cells sorted from blood. These receptors were collected from a woman in her 30s in good health. Each CDR3 is given with its conserved first and last residue. The D gene is left open where the match is weak. Rows give clone size only sometimes, using once, few, many, or a class for an expanded clone.

j_gene,d_gene,abundance,v_gene,CDR3aa,CDR3nt
TRBJ1-6,TRBD1,-,TRBV28,CASSFPERTGGNSPLHF,TGTGCCAGCAGTTTCCCCGAAAGGACAGGGGGAAATTCACCCCTCCACTTT
TRBJ1-2,-,-,TRBV18,CASSPQDDYGYTF,TGTGCCAGCTCACCTCAAGACGATTATGGCTACACCTTC
TRBJ1-2,TRBD1,-,TRBV5-1,CASSAEGQGHGYTF,TGCGCCAGCAGCGCCGAGGGACAGGGCCATGGCTACACCTTC
TRBJ1-5,-,once,TRBV4-1,CASSQDRNQPQHF,TGCGCCAGCAGCCAAGACCGCAATCAGCCCCAGCATTTT
TRBJ1-1,-,-,TRBV6-5,CASSRNRAPEAFF,TGTGCCAGCAGTCGAAACAGGGCCCCTGAAGCTTTCTTT
TRBJ2-6,TRBD2,-,TRBV28,CASNPSGKLGANVLTF,TGTGCCAGCAATCCCAGCGGGAAGCTTGGGGCCAACGTCCTGACTTTC
TRBJ2-2,-,-,TRBV28,CASGKSGSNTGELFF,TGTGCCAGCGGGAAATCCGGGTCGAACACCGGGGAGCTGTTTTTT
TRBJ2-2,-,-,TRBV27,CASERVTGELFF,TGTGCCAGCGAGAGAGTCACCGGGGAGCTGTTTTTT
TRBJ2-1,TRBD2,-,TRBV28,CASSYGTSGRALDEQFF,TGTGCCAGCAGTTACGGGACTAGCGGGAGGGCCTTAGATGAGCAGTTCTTC
TRBJ2-6,-,-,TRBV5-1,CASSLGQWGSGANVLTF,TGCGCCAGCAGCTTGGGGCAGTGGGGGTCTGGGGCCAACGTCCTGACTTTC